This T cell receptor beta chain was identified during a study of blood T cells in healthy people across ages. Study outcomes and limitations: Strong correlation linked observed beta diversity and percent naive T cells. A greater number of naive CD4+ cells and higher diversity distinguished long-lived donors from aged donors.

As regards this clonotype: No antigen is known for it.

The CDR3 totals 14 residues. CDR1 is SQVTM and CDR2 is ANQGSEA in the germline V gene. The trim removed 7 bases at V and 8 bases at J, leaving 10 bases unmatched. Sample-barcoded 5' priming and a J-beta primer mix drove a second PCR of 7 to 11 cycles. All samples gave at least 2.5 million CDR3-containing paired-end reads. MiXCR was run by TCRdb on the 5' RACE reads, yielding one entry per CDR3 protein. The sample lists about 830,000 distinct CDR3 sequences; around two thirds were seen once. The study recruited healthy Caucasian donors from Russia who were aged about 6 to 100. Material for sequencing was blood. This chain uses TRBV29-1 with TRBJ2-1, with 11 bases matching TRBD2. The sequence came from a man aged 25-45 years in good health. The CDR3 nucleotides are TGCAGCGCCACCAGTAGCGGGGGGGCTGATGAGCAGTTCTTC. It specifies CSATSSGGADEQFF.